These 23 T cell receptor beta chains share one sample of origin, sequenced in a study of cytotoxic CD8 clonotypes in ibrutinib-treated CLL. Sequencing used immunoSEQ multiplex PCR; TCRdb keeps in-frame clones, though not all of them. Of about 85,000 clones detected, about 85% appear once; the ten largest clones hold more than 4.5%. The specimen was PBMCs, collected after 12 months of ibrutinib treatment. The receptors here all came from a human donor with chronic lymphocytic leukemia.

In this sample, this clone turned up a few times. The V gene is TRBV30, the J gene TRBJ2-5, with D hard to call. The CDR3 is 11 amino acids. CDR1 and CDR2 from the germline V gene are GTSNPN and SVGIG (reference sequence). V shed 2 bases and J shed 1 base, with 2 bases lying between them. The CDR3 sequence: CAWSPQETQYF. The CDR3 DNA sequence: TGTGCCTGGAGTCCCCAAGAGACCCAGTACTTC.

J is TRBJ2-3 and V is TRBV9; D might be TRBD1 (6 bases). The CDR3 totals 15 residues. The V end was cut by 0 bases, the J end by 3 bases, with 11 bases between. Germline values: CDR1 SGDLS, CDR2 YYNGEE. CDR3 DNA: TGTGCCAGCAGCGTAGGGGGGCGCGGGACAGATACGCAGTATTTT. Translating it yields CASSVGGRGTDTQYF. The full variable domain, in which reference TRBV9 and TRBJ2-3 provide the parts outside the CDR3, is DSGVTQTPKHLITATGQRVTLRCSPRSGDLSVYWYQQSLDQGLQFLIQYYNGEERAKGNILERFSAQQFPDLHSELNLSSLELGDSALYFCASSVGGRGTDTQYFGPGTRLTVL.

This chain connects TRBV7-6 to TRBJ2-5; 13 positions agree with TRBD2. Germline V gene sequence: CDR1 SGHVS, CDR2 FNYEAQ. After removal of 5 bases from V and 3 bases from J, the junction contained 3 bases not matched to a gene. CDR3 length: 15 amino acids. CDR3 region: CASSPGLAGEETQYF. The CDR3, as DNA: TGTGCCAGCAGCCCTGGACTAGCGGGGGAAGAGACCCAGTACTTC. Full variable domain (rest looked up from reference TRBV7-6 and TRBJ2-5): GAGVSQSPRYKVTKRGQDVALRCDPISGHVSLYWYRQALGQGPEFLTYFNYEAQQDKSGLPNDRFSAERPEGSISTLTIQRTEQRDSAMYRCASSPGLAGEETQYFGPGTRLLVL.

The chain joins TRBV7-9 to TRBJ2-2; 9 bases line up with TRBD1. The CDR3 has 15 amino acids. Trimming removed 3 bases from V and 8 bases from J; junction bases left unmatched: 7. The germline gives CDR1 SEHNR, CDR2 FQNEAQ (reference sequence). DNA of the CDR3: TGTGCCAGCAGCTTGTGGGACAGGGCCGCTGGGGAGCTGTTTTTT. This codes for CASSLWDRAAGELFF.

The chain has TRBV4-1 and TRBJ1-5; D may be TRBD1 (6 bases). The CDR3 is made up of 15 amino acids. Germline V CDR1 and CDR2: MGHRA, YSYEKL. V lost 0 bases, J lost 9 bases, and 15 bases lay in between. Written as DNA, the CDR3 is TGCGCCAGCAGCCAAGAGGGGGGCCAAAGCCCGCCCCAGCATTTT. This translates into CASSQEGGQSPPQHF.

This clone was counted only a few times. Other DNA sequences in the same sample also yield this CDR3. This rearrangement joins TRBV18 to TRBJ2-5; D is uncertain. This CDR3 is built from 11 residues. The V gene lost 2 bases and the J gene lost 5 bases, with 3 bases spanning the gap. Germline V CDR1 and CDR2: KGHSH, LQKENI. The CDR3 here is CASSPGETQYF. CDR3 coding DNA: TGTGCCAGCTCACCAGGGGAGACCCAGTACTTC.

For the CDR3, the DNA is TGTGCCAGCATCACGGGGGGGGCGGCGATCATGAACACTGAAGCTTTCTTT. Translated, it gives CASITGGAAIMNTEAFF. The chain has TRBV2 and TRBJ1-1, with a possible D match to TRBD1 (6 bases). The ends were cut back, 7 bases at V and 0 bases at J, with 21 bases in the middle. This CDR3 spans 17 amino acids. Per the germline V gene, CDR1 is SNHLY and CDR2 is FYNNEI.

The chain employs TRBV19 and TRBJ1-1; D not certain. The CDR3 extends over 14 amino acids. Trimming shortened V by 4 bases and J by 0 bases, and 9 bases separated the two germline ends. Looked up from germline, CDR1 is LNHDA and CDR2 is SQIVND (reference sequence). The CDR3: CASSTPGVNTEAFF. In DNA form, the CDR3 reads TGTGCCAGTAGTACGCCGGGAGTGAACACTGAAGCTTTCTTT.

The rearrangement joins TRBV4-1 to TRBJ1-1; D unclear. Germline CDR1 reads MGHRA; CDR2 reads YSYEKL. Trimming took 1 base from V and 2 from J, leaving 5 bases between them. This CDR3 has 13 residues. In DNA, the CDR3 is TGCGCCAGCAGCCAAGGGTCCAACACTGAAGCTTTCTTT. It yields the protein CASSQGSNTEAFF.

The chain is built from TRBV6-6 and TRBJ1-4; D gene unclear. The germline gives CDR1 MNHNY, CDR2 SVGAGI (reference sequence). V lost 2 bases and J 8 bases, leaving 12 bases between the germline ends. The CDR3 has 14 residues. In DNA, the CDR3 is TGTGCCAGCAGTTACGGGCGGGGTCGAGAAAAACTGTTTTTT. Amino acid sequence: CASSYGRGREKLFF.

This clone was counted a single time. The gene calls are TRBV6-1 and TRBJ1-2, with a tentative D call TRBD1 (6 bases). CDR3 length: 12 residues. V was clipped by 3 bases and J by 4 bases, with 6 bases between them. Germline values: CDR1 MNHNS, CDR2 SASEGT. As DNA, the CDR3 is TGTGCCAGCAGTGACAGGGGCTATGGCTACACCTTC. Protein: CASSDRGYGYTF.

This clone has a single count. The CDR3 here is CASSAGQPGEKLFF. In DNA form, the CDR3 reads TGTGCCAGCAGCGCGGGACAGCCCGGGGAAAAACTGTTTTTT. The V and J genes are TRBV9 and TRBJ1-4, with 7 positions matching TRBD1. After removal of 3 bases from V and 8 bases from J, the junction contained 7 bases not matched to a gene. The CDR3 runs 14 residues. The V gene's germline CDR1 is SGDLS and CDR2 YYNGEE.

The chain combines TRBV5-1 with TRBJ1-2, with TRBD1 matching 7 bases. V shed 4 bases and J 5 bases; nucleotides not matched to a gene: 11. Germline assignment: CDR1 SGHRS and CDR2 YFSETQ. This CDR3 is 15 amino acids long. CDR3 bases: TGCGCCAGCAGCCCACGTCCGGACAGGAAATATGGCTACACCTTC. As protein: CASSPRPDRKYGYTF.

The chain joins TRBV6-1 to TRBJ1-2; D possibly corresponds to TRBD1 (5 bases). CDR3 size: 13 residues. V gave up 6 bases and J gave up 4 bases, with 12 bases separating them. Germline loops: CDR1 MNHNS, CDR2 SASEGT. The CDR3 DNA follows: TGTGCCAGCAGGAGGGACGGATTCTATGGCTACACCTTC. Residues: CASRRDGFYGYTF.

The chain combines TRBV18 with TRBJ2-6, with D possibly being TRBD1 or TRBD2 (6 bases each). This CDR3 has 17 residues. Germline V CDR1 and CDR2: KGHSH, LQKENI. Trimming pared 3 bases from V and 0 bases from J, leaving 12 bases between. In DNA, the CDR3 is TGTGCCAGCTCACCGGAGGGACACAGCTCTGGGGCCAACGTCCTGACTTTC. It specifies CASSPEGHSSGANVLTF.

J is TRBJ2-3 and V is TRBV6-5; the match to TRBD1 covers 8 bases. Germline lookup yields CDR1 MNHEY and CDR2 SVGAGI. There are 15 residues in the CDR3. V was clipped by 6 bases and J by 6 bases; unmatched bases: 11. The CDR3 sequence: CASSPTGTGVDTQYF. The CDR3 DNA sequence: TGTGCCAGCAGCCCCACCGGGACAGGTGTGGATACGCAGTATTTT.

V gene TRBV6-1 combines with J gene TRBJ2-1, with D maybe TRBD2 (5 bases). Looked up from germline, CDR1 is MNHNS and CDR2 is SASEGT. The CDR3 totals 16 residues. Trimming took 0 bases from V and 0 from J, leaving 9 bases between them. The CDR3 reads CASSEARRTSYNEQFF. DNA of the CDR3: TGTGCCAGCAGTGAAGCGAGGAGGACCTCCTACAATGAGCAGTTCTTC.

The CDR3 sequence: CASSPHPTGVTEAFF. CDR3 coding DNA: TGTGCCAGCAGCCCACACCCGACAGGGGTGACTGAAGCTTTCTTT. The J gene is TRBJ1-1, the V gene TRBV7-2; TRBD1 aligns across 8 bases. The germline gives CDR1 SGHTA, CDR2 FQGNSA. CDR3 length equals 15 residues. V trimming: 5 bases; J trimming: 5 bases; junction bases outside the gene matches: 10. The entire variable domain, with the rest obtained from reference TRBV7-2 and TRBJ1-1, is as follows: GAGVSQSPSNKVTEKGKDVELRCDPISGHTALYWYRQSLGQGLEFLIYFQGNSAPDKSGLPSDRFSAERTGGSVSTLTIQRTQQEDSAVYLCASSPHPTGVTEAFFGQGTRLTVV.

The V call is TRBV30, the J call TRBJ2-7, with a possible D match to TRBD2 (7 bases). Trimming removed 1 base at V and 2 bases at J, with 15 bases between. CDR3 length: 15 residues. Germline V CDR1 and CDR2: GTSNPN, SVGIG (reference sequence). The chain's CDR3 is CAWSGAGANPYEQYF. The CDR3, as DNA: TGTGCCTGGAGTGGGGCGGGGGCGAACCCCTACGAGCAGTACTTC.

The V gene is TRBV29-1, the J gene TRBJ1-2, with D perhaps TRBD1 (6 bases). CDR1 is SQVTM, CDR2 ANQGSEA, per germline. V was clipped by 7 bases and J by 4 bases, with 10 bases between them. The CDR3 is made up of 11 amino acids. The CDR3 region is CSAGAGYGYTF. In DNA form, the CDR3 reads TGCAGCGCAGGGGCGGGCTATGGCTACACCTTC.

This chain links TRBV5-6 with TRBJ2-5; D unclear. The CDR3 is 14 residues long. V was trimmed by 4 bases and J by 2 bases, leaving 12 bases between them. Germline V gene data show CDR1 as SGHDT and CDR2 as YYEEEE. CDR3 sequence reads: CASSAALTQETQYF. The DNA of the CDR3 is TGTGCCAGCAGCGCGGCACTGACGCAAGAGACCCAGTACTTC.

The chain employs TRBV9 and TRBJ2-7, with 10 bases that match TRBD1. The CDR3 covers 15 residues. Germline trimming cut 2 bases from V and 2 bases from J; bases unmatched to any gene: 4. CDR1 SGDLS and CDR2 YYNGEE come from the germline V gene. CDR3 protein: CASSVGTGVPYEQYF. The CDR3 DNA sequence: TGTGCCAGCAGCGTGGGGACAGGGGTTCCCTACGAGCAGTACTTC.

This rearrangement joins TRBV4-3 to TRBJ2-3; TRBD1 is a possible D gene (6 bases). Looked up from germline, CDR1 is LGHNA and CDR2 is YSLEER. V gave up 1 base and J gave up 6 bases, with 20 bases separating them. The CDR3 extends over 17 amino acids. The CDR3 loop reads CASSQALRSGVIDTQYF. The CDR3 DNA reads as TGCGCCAGCAGCCAAGCCCTAAGATCAGGGGTTATCGATACGCAGTATTTT.